The 4 T cell receptor beta chains given below trace back to one sample, sequenced in a study of CD8 T cells in ankylosing spondylitis. TCRdb re-derived calls from the 5' RACE reads in MiXCR, one entry per CDR3 protein. The repertoire includes roughly 60,000 distinct CDR3 sequences, 6% to 8% of them detected once, and approximately 4.5% sits in the top ten. Sequencing used synovial fluid, either unsorted or a sorted T cell fraction (not recorded which). All receptors come from a male donor with ankylosing spondylitis.

V is TRBV6-1 and J is TRBJ2-7; D is possibly TRBD2 (7 bases). The germline V gene encodes CDR1 MNHNS and CDR2 SASEGT. This CDR3 is 14 amino acids long. Trimming left V 6 bases short and J 7 bases short, with 19 bases between. This CDR3 is CASRKVGGPQEQYF. CDR3 nucleotide sequence: TGTGCCAGCAGGAAGGTCGGGGGGCCGCAAGAGCAGTACTTC.

The chain couples TRBV5-1 to TRBJ1-1, with D possibly TRBD1 on 6 matching bases. The V and J ends lost 4 bases and 4 bases respectively, with 11 bases between them. CDR1 is SGHRS, CDR2 YFSETQ, per germline. This CDR3 comprises 13 residues. CDR3 nucleotides: TGCGCCAGCAGCCCTCAGGGGTTCACTGAAGCTTTCTTT. Amino acid sequence: CASSPQGFTEAFF.

This clonotype was recorded at least ten times. The chain recombines TRBV10-3 with TRBJ2-7, with D perhaps TRBD1 (5 bases). CDR1 and CDR2 (germline): ENHRY, SYGVKD. This CDR3 has 11 residues. Trimming stripped 10 bases from V and 3 bases from J, with 10 bases between. In nucleotides, the CDR3 is TGTGCCAGTCAGGGTTACTACGAGCAGTACTTC. Its protein product is CASQGYYEQYF.

This clonotype was recorded many times. The CDR3 sequence is CASSPTSGRRGYEQYF. As DNA, the CDR3 is TGTGCCAGCAGCCCCACTAGCGGGAGACGTGGCTACGAGCAGTACTTC. This chain connects TRBV7-8 to TRBJ2-7; the match to TRBD2 covers 11 bases. CDR1 and CDR2 (germline): SGHVS, FQNEAQ. This CDR3 is 16 amino acids long. The V segment lost 5 bases and the J segment 3 bases; nucleotides outside the gene matches: 9.